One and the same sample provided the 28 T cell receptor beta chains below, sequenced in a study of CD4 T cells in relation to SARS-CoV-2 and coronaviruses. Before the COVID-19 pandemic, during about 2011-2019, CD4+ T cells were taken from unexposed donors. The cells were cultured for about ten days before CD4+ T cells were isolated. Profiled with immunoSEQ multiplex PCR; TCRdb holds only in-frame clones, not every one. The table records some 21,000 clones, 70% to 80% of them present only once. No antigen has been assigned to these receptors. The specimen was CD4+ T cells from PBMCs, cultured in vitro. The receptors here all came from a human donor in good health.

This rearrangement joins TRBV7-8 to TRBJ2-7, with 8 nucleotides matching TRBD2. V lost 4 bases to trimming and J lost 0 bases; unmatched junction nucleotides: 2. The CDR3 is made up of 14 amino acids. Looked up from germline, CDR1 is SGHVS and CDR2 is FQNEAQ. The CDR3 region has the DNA TGTGCCAGCAGCTCACTAGCGGTCTCCTACGAGCAGTACTTC. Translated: CASSSLAVSYEQYF.

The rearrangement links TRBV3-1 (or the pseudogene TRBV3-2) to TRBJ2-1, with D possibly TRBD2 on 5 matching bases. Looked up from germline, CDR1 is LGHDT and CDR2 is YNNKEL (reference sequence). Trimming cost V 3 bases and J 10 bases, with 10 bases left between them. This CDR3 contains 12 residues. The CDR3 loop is CASSQTGWEQFF. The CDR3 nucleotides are TGTGCCAGCAGCCAGACGGGGTGGGAGCAGTTCTTC.

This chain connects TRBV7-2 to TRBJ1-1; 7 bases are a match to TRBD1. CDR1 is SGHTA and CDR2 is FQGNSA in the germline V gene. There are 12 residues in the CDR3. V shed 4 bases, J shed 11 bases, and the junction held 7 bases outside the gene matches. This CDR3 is CASSSSGQSAFF. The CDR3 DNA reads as TGTGCCAGCAGCTCATCGGGACAGTCGGCTTTCTTT.

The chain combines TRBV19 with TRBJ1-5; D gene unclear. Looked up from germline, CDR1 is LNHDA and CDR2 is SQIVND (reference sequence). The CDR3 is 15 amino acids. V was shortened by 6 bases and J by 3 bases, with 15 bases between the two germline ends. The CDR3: CASRITEVFNQPQHF. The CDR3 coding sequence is TGTGCCAGTAGGATAACAGAGGTGTTCAATCAGCCCCAGCATTTT.

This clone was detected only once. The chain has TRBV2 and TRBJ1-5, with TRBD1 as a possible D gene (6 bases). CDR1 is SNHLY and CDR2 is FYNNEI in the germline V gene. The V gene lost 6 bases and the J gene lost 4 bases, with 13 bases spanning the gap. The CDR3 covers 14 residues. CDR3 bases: TGTGCCAGCAGCAAGGACAGCCCTAATCAGCCCCAGCATTTT. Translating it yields CASSKDSPNQPQHF.

The CDR3 loop reads CASSDNRGATNEKLFF. The DNA for the CDR3 is TGTGCCAGTAGTGATAACAGGGGAGCAACTAATGAAAAACTGTTTTTT. The chain is built from TRBV19 and TRBJ1-4; 7 bases agree with TRBD1. CDR3 length: 16 residues. V was pared by 5 bases and J by 0 bases, with 6 bases of the junction left unmatched. Germline V gives CDR1 LNHDA, CDR2 SQIVND (reference sequence).

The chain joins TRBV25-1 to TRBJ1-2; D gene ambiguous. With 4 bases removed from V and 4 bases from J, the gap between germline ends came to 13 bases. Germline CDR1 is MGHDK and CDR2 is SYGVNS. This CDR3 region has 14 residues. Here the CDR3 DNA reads TGTGCCAGCAGTGTAGATGTTCACACCTATGGCTACACCTTC. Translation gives CASSVDVHTYGYTF.

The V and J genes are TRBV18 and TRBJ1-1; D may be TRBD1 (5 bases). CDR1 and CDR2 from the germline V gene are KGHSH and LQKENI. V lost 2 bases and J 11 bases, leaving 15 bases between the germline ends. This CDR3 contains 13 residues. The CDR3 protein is CASSPWDGRGAFF. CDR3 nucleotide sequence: TGTGCCAGCTCACCATGGGACGGCCGTGGGGCTTTCTTT.

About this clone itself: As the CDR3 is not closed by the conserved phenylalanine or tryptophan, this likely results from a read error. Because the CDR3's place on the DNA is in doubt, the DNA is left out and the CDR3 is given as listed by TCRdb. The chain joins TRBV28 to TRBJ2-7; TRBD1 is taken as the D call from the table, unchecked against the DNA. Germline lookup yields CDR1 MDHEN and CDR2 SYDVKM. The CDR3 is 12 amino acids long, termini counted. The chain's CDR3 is CASSTPAGQGTY.

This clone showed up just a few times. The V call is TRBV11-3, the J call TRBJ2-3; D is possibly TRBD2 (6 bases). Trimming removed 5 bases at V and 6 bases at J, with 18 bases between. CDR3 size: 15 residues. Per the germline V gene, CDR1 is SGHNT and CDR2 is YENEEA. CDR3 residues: CASSLTAGKWDTQYF. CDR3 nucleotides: TGTGCCAGCAGCCTCACAGCGGGCAAATGGGATACGCAGTATTTT.

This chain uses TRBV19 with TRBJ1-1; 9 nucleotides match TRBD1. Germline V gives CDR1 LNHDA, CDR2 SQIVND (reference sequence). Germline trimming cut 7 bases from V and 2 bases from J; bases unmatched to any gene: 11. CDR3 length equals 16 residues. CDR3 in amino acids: CASITDRGLGNTEAFF. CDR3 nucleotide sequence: TGTGCCAGTATCACGGACAGGGGCCTTGGCAACACTGAAGCTTTCTTT.

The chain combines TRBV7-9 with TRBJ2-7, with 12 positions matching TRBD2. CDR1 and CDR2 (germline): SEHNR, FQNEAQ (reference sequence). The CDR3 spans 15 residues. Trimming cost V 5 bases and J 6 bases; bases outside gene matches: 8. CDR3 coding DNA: TGTGCCAGCAGCACTACTAGCGGGAGGCTCCTCGAGCAGTACTTC. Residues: CASSTTSGRLLEQYF.

CDR3 loop: CASSQEEMGGTLHF. CDR3 bases: TGCGCCAGCAGCCAAGAAGAGATGGGCGGCACCCTCCACTTT. The rearrangement links TRBV4-1 to TRBJ1-6; D is ambiguous. The CDR3 length is 14 residues. V lost 0 bases to trimming and J lost 14 bases, with 14 bases between them. The V gene's germline CDR1 is MGHRA and CDR2 YSYEKL.

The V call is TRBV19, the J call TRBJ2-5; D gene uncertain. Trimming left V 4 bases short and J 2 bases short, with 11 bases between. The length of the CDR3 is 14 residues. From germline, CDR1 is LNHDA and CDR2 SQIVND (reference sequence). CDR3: CASSNVDRQETQYF. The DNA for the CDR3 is TGTGCCAGTAGTAACGTGGACCGACAAGAGACCCAGTACTTC.

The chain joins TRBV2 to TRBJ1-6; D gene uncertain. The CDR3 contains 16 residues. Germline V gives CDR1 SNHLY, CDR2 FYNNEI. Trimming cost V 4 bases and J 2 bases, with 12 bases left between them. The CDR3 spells CASSVQGLTYNSPLHF. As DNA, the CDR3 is TGTGCCAGCAGTGTACAAGGGCTCACCTATAATTCACCCCTCCACTTT. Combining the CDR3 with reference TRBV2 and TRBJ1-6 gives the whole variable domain EPEVTQTPSHQVTQMGQEVILRCVPISNHLYFYWYRQILGQKVEFLVSFYNNEISEKSEIFDDQFSVERPDGSNFTLKIRSTKLEDSAMYFCASSVQGLTYNSPLHFGNGTRLTVT.

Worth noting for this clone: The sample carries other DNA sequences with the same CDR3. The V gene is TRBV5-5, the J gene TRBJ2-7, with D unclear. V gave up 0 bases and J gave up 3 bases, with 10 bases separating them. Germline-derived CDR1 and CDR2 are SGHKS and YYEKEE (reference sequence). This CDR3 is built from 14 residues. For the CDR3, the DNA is TGTGCCAGCAGCTTGGTAGGGCGGAGCTACGAGCAGTACTTC. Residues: CASSLVGRSYEQYF.

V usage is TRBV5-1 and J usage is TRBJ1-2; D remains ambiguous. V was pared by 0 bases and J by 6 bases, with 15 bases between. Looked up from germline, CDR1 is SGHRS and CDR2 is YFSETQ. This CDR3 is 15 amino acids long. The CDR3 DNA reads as TGCGCCAGCAGCTTGGGGGCCCGACCGAAAGATGGCTACACCTTC. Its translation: CASSLGARPKDGYTF.

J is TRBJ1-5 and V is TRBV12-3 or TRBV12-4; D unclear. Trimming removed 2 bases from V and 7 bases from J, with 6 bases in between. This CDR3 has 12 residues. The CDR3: CASSLWLQPQHF. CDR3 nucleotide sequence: TGTGCCAGCAGTTTATGGTTGCAGCCCCAGCATTTT.

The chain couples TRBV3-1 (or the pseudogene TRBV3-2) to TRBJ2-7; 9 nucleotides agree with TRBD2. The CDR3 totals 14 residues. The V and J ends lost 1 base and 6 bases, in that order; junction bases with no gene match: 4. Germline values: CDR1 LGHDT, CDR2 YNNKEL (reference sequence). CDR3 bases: TGTGCCAGCAGCCAAGCTAGCGGGAATGGCGAGCAGTACTTC. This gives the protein CASSQASGNGEQYF.

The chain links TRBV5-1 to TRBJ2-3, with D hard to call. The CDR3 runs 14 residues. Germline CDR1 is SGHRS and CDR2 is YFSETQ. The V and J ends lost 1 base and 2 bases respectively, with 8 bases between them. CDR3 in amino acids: CASSLYFNTDTQYF. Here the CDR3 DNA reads TGCGCCAGCAGCTTGTATTTTAACACAGATACGCAGTATTTT.

The CDR3 coding sequence is TGCGCCAGCAGCGGTTCAAGCGGGAAAGAGACCCAGTACTTC. As protein: CASSGSSGKETQYF. V usage is TRBV5-1 and J usage is TRBJ2-5; 7 bases line up with TRBD2. The CDR3 is 14 residues long. V shed 4 bases, J shed 3 bases, and the junction held 6 bases outside the gene matches. CDR1 and CDR2 (germline): SGHRS, YFSETQ. Based on the CDR3 plus reference TRBV5-1 and TRBJ2-5, the full variable domain is KAGVTQTPRYLIKTRGQQVTLSCSPISGHRSVSWYQQTPGQGLQFLFEYFSETQRNKGNFPGRFSGRQFSNSRSEMNVSTLELGDSALYLCASSGSSGKETQYFGPGTRLLVL.

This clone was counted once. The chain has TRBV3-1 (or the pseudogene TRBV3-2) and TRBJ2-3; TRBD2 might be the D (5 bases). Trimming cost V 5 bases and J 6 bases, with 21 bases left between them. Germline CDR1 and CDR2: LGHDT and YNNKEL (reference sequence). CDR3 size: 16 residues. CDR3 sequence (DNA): TGTGCCAGCAGCTCTCTAACCCCCGGGAACTCGGATACGCAGTATTTT. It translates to CASSSLTPGNSDTQYF.

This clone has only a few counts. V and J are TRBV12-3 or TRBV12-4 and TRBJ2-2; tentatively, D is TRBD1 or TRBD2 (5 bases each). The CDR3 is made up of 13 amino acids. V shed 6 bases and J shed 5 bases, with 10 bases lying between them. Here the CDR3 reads CASRPGTTGELFF. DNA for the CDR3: TGTGCCAGCAGACCCGGGACGACCGGGGAGCTGTTTTTT.

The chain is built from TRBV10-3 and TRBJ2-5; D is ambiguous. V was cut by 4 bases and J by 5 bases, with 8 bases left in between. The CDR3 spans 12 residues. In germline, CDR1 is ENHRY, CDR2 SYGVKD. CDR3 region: CAISGLGETQYF. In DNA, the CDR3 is TGTGCCATCAGTGGATTGGGTGAGACCCAGTACTTC.

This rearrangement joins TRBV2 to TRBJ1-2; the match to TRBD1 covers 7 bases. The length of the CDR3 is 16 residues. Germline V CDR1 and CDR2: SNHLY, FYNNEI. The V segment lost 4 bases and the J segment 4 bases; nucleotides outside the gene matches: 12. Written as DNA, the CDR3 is TGTGCCAGCAGTGGAGGGTCTGCGGGACAGATCTATGGCTACACCTTC. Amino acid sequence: CASSGGSAGQIYGYTF. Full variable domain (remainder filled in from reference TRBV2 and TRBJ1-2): EPEVTQTPSHQVTQMGQEVILRCVPISNHLYFYWYRQILGQKVEFLVSFYNNEISEKSEIFDDQFSVERPDGSNFTLKIRSTKLEDSAMYFCASSGGSAGQIYGYTFGSGTRLTVV.

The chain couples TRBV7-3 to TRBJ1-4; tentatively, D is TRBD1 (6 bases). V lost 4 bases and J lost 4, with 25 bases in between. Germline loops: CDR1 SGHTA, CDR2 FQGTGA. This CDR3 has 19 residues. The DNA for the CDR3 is TGTGCCAGCAGCTCCTTTCACAGGACAGTAGTTTTGGTTAATGAAAAACTGTTTTTT. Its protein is CASSSFHRTVVLVNEKLFF.

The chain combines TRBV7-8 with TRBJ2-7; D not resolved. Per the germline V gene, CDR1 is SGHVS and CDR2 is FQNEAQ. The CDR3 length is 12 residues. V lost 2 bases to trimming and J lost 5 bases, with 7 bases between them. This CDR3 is CASSLHLNEQYF. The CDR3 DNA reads TGTGCCAGCAGCTTACATCTTAACGAGCAGTACTTC.

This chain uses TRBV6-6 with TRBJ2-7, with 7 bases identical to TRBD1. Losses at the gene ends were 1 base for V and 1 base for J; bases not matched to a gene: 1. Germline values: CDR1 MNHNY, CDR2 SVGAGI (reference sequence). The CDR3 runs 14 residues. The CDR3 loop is CASSYLQGSYEQYF. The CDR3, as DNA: TGTGCCAGCAGTTACTTACAGGGGTCCTACGAGCAGTACTTC.